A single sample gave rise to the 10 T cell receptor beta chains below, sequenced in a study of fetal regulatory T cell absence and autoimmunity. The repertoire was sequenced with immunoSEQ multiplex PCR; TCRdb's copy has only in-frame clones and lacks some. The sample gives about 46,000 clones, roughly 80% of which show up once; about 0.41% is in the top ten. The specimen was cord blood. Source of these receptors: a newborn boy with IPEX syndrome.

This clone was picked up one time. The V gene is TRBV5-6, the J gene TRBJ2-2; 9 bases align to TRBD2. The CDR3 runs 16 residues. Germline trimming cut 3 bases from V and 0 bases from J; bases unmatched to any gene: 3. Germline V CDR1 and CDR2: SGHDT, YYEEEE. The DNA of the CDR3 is TGTGCCAGCAGCTGGGGACTAGCCGCGAACACCGGGGAGCTGTTTTTT. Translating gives CASSWGLAANTGELFF.

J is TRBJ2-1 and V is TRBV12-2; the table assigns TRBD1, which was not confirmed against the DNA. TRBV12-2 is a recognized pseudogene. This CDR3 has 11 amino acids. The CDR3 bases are TGTGCAAGTCGCTTACACCAGGAGCAGTTCTTC. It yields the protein CASRLHQEQFF.

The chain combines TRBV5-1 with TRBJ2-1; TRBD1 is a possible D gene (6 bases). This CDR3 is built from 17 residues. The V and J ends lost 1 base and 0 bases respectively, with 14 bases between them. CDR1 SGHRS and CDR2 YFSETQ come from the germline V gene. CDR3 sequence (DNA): TGCGCCAGCAGCTTGTATGTGGCGGACAGCTCCTACAATGAGCAGTTCTTC. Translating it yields CASSLYVADSSYNEQFF.

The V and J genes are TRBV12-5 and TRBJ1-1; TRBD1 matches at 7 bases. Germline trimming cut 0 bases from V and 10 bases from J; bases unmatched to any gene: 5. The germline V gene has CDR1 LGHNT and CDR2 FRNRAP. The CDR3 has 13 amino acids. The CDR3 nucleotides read TGTGCTAGTGGTTTGGTAGGGGGCGCGAGAGCTTTCTTT. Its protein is CASGLVGGARAFF.

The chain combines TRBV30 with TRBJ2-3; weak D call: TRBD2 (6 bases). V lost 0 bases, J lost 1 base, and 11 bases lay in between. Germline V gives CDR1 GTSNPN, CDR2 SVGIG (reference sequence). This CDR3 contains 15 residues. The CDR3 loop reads CAWSVAGLGTDTQYF. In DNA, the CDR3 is TGTGCCTGGAGTGTAGCGGGTCTGGGCACAGATACGCAGTATTTT.

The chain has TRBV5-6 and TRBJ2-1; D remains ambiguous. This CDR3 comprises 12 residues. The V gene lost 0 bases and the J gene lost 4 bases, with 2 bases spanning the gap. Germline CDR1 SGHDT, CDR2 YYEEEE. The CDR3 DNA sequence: TGTGCCAGCAGCTTGGATTACAATGAGCAGTTCTTC. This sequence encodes CASSLDYNEQFF.

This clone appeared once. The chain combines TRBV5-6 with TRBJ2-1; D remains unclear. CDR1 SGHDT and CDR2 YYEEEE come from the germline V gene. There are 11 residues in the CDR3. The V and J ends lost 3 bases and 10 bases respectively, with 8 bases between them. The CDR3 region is CASSWGLEQFF. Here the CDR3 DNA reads TGTGCCAGCAGCTGGGGTCTAGAGCAGTTCTTC.

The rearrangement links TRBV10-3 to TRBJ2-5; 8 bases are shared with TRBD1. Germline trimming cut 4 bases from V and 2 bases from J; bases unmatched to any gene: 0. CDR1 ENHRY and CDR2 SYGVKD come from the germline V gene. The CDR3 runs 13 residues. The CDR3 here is CAISGQGQETQYF. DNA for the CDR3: TGTGCCATCAGTGGACAGGGGCAAGAGACCCAGTACTTC.

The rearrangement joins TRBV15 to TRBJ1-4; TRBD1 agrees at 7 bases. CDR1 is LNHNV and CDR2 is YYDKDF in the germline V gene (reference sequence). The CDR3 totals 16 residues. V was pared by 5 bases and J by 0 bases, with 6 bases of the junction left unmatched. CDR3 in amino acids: CATSPGTASTNEKLFF. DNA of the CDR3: TGTGCCACCAGCCCCGGGACAGCCTCAACTAATGAAAAACTGTTTTTT.

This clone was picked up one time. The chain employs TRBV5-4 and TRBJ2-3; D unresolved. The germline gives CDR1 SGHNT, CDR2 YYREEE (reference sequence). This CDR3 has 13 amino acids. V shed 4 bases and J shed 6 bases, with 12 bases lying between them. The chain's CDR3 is CASSPDPRDTQYF. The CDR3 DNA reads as TGTGCCAGCAGCCCGGACCCGCGGGATACGCAGTATTTT.